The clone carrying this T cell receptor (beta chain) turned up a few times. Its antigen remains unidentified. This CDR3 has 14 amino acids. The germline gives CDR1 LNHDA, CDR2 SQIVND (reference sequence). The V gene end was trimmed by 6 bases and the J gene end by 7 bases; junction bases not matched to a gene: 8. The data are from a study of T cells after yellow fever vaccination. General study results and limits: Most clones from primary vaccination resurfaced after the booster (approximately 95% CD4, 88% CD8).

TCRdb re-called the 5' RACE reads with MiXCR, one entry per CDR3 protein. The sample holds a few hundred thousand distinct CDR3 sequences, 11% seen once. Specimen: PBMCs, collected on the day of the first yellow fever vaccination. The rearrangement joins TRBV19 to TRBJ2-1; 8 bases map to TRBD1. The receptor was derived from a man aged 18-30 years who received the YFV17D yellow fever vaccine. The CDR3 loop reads CASRTRDRWNEQFF. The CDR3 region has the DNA TGTGCCAGTAGAACCCGGGACAGGTGGAATGAGCAGTTCTTC. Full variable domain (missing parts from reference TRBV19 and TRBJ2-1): DGGITQSPKYLFRKEGQNVTLSCEQNLNHDAMYWYRQDPGQGLRLIYYSQIVNDFQKGDIAEGYSVSREKKESFPLTVTSAQKNPTAFYLCASRTRDRWNEQFFGPGTRLTVL.